Listed below are T cell receptor beta chains from one sample, sequenced in a study of T cell changes during pregnancy in multiple sclerosis. TCRdb's copy holds only in-frame clones and misses some; the assay was immunoSEQ multiplex PCR. Of tens of thousands of clones listed, under 90% are singletons. This material consisted of peripheral blood, taken after pregnancy. The receptors were gathered from a female donor in good health, enrolled as a control in a pregnancy study. CDR3s include the opening cysteine and the closing phenylalanine or tryptophan. The order of the fields is J gene, D gene, V gene, CDR3 DNA, CDR3 protein. A D gene is named only where the DNA matches it firmly.

j_gene: TRBJ1-5; d_gene: NA; v_gene: TRBV19; CDR3nt: TGTGCCAGTAGTATGGGCACAGTTCCGCCCCAGCATTTT; CDR3aa: CASSMGTVPPQHF
j_gene: TRBJ2-2; d_gene: NA; v_gene: TRBV15; CDR3nt: TGTGCCACCAGCAGAGAGGCGGGTAACCTAATCACCGGGGAGCTGTTTTTT; CDR3aa: CATSREAGNLITGELFF
j_gene: TRBJ2-5; d_gene: NA; v_gene: TRBV7-7; CDR3nt: TGTGCCAGCAGCCGCGGACAGAAAGAGACCCAGTACTTC; CDR3aa: CASSRGQKETQYF
j_gene: TRBJ2-7; d_gene: TRBD1; v_gene: TRBV25-1; CDR3nt: TGTGCCAGCAGTGGGACAGGGCTGCGCTACGAGCAGTACTTC; CDR3aa: CASSGTGLRYEQYF
j_gene: TRBJ2-5; d_gene: TRBD2; v_gene: TRBV29-1; CDR3nt: TGCAGCGTTGATATCCGGACTAGCCGCCAAGAGACCCAGTACTTC; CDR3aa: CSVDIRTSRQETQYF
j_gene: TRBJ1-2; d_gene: NA; v_gene: TRBV9; CDR3nt: TGTGCCAGCAGCGTAGGATCTGAGGGTGGCTACACCTTC; CDR3aa: CASSVGSEGGYTF
j_gene: TRBJ2-4; d_gene: NA; v_gene: TRBV5-1; CDR3nt: TGCGCCAGCAGCTTGAGTAGTTCTAGCGAAAACATTCAGTACTTC; CDR3aa: CASSLSSSSENIQYF
j_gene: TRBJ1-3; d_gene: TRBD1; v_gene: TRBV18; CDR3nt: TGTGCCAGCTCAAGAGGGACAGGGACTGGAAACACCATATATTTT; CDR3aa: CASSRGTGTGNTIYF
j_gene: TRBJ2-5; d_gene: NA; v_gene: TRBV4-1; CDR3nt: TGCGCCAGCAGCCAAGCACCACTCGAGACCCAGTACTTC; CDR3aa: CASSQAPLETQYF
j_gene: TRBJ2-7; d_gene: TRBD2; v_gene: TRBV30; CDR3nt: TGTGCCTGGAGTCCAGCGGGGGACGAGCAGTACTTC; CDR3aa: CAWSPAGDEQYF